A single sample is the source of the 8 T cell receptor beta chains below, sequenced in a study of tumor-infiltrating lymphocytes in primary liver carcinoma. From roughly 18-30 mg of unsorted bulk tissue, DNA and RNA were co-extracted together. TCR beta cDNA came from 400 to 500 ng total RNA, primed with a constant-region primer. Three-round nested multiplex PCR performed with slightly modified ARM-PCR produced the TCR beta libraries. The study ran its first two PCR rounds for roughly 11 cycles each, using TRBV1-TRBV30 forward primers and a C-beta reverse primer. TCRdb reanalysed the multiplex PCR reads using MiXCR and keeps one entry per CDR3 protein. The repertoire holds approximately 42,000 distinct CDR3 sequences, around 80% seen once, with about 38% in the top ten. The sequencing input was tumor-adjacent normal liver tissue. The receptor source for this set is a woman younger than 45 with primary liver carcinoma and hepatitis B virus infection.

There are many counts of this clonotype. The chain carries TRBV6-1 and TRBJ1-6, with a possible D match to TRBD1 (6 bases). The CDR3 contains 13 residues. Trimming took off 8 bases at V and 4 bases at J, with 9 bases between the two ends. Germline-derived CDR1 and CDR2 are MNHNS and SASEGT. In DNA form, the CDR3 reads TGTGCCAGCCAGGGGCCGTATAATTCACCCCTCCACTTT. The encoded protein is CASQGPYNSPLHF.

Worth noting for this clonotype: A junction boundary mismatches the germline segment, possibly from a read error. The V and J genes are TRBV12-3 or TRBV12-4 and TRBJ2-1, with D possibly TRBD2 on 5 matching bases. This CDR3 spans 15 amino acids. As DNA, the CDR3 is TGTGCCAGCACTTTAGCGCCTGGACGGGCGAATGAGCAGTTCTTC. Translation gives CASTLAPGRANEQFF.

V is TRBV4-1 and J is TRBJ1-3; D is unclear. Germline V lookup: CDR1 MGHRA, CDR2 YSYEKL. V lost 1 base and J lost 3, with 16 bases in between. The CDR3 is 17 residues long. The CDR3 protein is CASSQVRGQTYGNTIYF. The CDR3, as DNA: TGCGCCAGCAGCCAAGTTAGAGGTCAGACTTATGGAAACACCATATATTTT.

The gene calls are TRBV11-3 and TRBJ2-3; tentatively, D is TRBD1 or TRBD2 (9 bases each). This CDR3 has 15 residues. Germline CDR1 SGHNT, CDR2 YENEEA. CDR3 sequence: CASSGGQGHSDTQYF. The CDR3 DNA reads as TGTGCGAGTAGCGGGGGACAGGGACACTCAGATACGCAGTATTTT.

As regards this clonotype: The conserved phenylalanine or tryptophan is not found at the CDR3 terminus, so this likely reflects a read error. This sequence joins TRBV11-3 and TRBJ2-3; TRBD2 matches 7 bases. This CDR3 has 19 amino acids. Trimming cost V 1 base and J 1 base; bases outside gene matches: 14. CDR1 is SGHNT and CDR2 is YENEEA in the germline V gene. CDR3 amino acids: CASSLGFGAGTGGTDTQYL. CDR3 coding DNA: TGTGCCAGCAGCTTAGGATTTGGAGCGGGAACAGGAGGCACAGATACGCAGTATCTT.

On this clonotype itself: This could be a read error, since a much larger clone is one nucleotide away. This chain connects TRBV28 to TRBJ1-5, with 8 bases matching TRBD1. CDR3 size: 18 residues. From germline, CDR1 is MDHEN and CDR2 SYDVKM. Unmatched junction bases numbered 14, after V lost 7 bases and J lost 0 bases. The CDR3 sequence: CASMTGTGGWYSNQPQHF. The CDR3 nucleotides read TGTGCCAGCATGACCGGGACAGGAGGATGGTATAGCAATCAGCCCCAGCATTTT.

Comments on this clonotype: A clone one base away is much larger, so this may be a read error. This chain links TRBV12-3 or TRBV12-4 with TRBJ2-7, with D possibly TRBD2 on 5 matching bases. The V gene lost 4 bases and the J gene lost 0 bases, with 13 bases spanning the gap. The CDR3 loop spans 15 amino acids. The CDR3 reads CASSSGRSGSYEQYF. The CDR3 bases are TGTGCCAGCAGTTCAGGACGGAGCGGCTCCTACGAGCAGTACTTC.

Points on this clonotype: At one of its ends the junction is not consistent with the germline gene, which may arise from a read error. The chain carries TRBV29-1 and TRBJ1-5; D not resolved. The CDR3 sequence is 15 residues long. Germline CDR1 reads SQVTM; CDR2 reads ANQGSEA. CDR3 DNA sequence: TGCAGCTTCGGGGTGGGGTTTGGGCCCAATCAACCCCAGCATTTT. Its protein product is CSFGVGFGPNQPQHF.